The entry below describes one T cell receptor beta chain. The sample originates from a study of blood T cell repertoires in COVID-19. Authors' processing steps: Amplification of reference gene primers provided the estimated nucleated cell counts. The protocol was immunoSEQ multiplex PCR, while the TCRdb copy is restricted to in-frame clones and leaves out a portion. That table is the source of V, J and clone size, and D and trimming were worked out from the DNA. The data hold roughly 150,000 clones, with approximately 80% observed a single time. The clonotype was recovered from a woman aged 80 or older with acute or convalescent COVID-19. Sequencing was done on a sample of peripheral blood.

CDR3 sequence: CASVPSGTELAKNIQYF. The CDR3 DNA reads TGTGCCAGCGTCCCTAGCGGGACTGAACTAGCCAAAAACATTCAGTACTTC. The genes are TRBV2 and TRBJ2-4; 9 bases align to TRBD2. Trimming cost V 8 bases and J 0 bases; bases outside gene matches: 11. CDR1 is SNHLY, CDR2 FYNNEI, per germline. The CDR3 runs 17 residues. The full variable domain, with the rest looked up from reference TRBV2 and TRBJ2-4, is EPEVTQTPSHQVTQMGQEVILRCVPISNHLYFYWYRQILGQKVEFLVSFYNNEISEKSEIFDDQFSVERPDGSNFTLKIRSTKLEDSAMYFCASVPSGTELAKNIQYFGAGTRLSVL.